The 23 T cell receptor beta chains below were found in one sample sequenced in a study of cytomegalovirus exposure and HLA in healthy donors. Using immunoSEQ multiplex PCR, the repertoire was profiled, and TCRdb retains in-frame clones only, with some absent. The data hold 70,000 to 90,000 clones, with over 80% observed a single time. The specimen sequenced was PBMCs. The receptors here all came from a man in his thirties or forties in good health and CMV-seronegative.

The rearrangement uses TRBV19 and TRBJ1-2, with D possibly being TRBD1 (5 bases). Germline V gene lookup returns CDR1 LNHDA and CDR2 SQIVND (reference sequence). The V end lost 7 bases, the J end lost 1 base, and 19 bases lay between the germline ends. The CDR3 is 16 amino acids. CDR3 sequence reads: CASTQGWGLLNYGYTF. The CDR3 DNA sequence: TGTGCCAGTACCCAGGGTTGGGGTTTACTTAACTATGGCTACACCTTC. Looking up the rest from reference TRBV19 and TRBJ1-2 gives the full variable domain: DGGITQSPKYLFRKEGQNVTLSCEQNLNHDAMYWYRQDPGQGLRLIYYSQIVNDFQKGDIAEGYSVSREKKESFPLTVTSAQKNPTAFYLCASTQGWGLLNYGYTFGSGTRLTVV.

The rearrangement links TRBV19 to TRBJ2-3; 8 nucleotides agree with TRBD2. The CDR3 spans 14 residues. CDR1 is LNHDA, CDR2 SQIVND, per germline (reference sequence). The ends lost 7 bases at V and 0 bases at J; junction bases unmatched: 3. The CDR3, as DNA: TGTGCCAGTACACTAGCGGAAAGCACAGATACGCAGTATTTT. This translates into CASTLAESTDTQYF.

This chain links TRBV5-4 with TRBJ1-1, with D perhaps matching TRBD1 (6 bases). CDR1 and CDR2 from the germline V gene are SGHNT and YYREEE (reference sequence). V shed 0 bases and J shed 6 bases, with 12 bases lying between them. This CDR3 has 14 residues. As DNA, the CDR3 is TGTGCCAGCAGCTTGGCCGGGGGGGGCGCTGAAGCTTTCTTT. Protein: CASSLAGGGAEAFF. Full variable domain (remainder filled in from reference TRBV5-4 and TRBJ1-1): ETGVTQSPTHLIKTRGQQVTLRCSSQSGHNTVSWYQQALGQGPQFIFQYYREEENGRGNFPPRFSGLQFPNYSSELNVNALELDDSALYLCASSLAGGGAEAFFGQGTRLTVV.

V gene TRBV11-2 combines with J gene TRBJ2-7; 10 positions match TRBD2. Germline CDR1 and CDR2: SGHAT and FQNNGV. V was clipped by 0 bases and J by 0 bases; unmatched bases: 11. The CDR3 totals 19 residues. The CDR3 protein is CASSLDRRRTSGSSYEQYV. The CDR3 DNA reads TGTGCCAGCAGCTTAGATCGAAGGAGGACTAGCGGCAGCTCCTACGAGCAGTACGTC.

The rearrangement links TRBV4-3 to TRBJ2-3; D is unresolved. The germline V and J ends were trimmed by 0 bases and 2 bases, with 12 bases remaining between them. Germline V gene data show CDR1 as LGHNA and CDR2 as YSLEER. CDR3 size: 16 residues. CDR3 DNA: TGCGCCAGCAGCCAAGAGCCCCAGGTACTCACAGATACGCAGTATTTT. As protein: CASSQEPQVLTDTQYF.

By sample share, this clone is medium-sized. The chain's CDR3 is CAWSVAQVYEQYF. CDR3 sequence (DNA): TGTGCCTGGAGTGTAGCCCAGGTGTACGAGCAGTACTTC. This chain connects TRBV30 to TRBJ2-7; D is unclear. CDR3 length: 13 amino acids. V was pared by 0 bases and J by 4 bases, with 10 bases between. From germline, CDR1 is GTSNPN and CDR2 SVGIG (reference sequence). The full variable domain, completed using reference TRBV30 and TRBJ2-7, is SQTIHQWPATLVQPVGSPLSLECTVEGTSNPNLYWYRQAAGRGLQLLFYSVGIGQISSEVPQNLSASRPQDRQFILSSKKLLLSDSGFYLCAWSVAQVYEQYFGPGTRLTVT.

V and J are TRBV7-6 and TRBJ1-2, with TRBD1 matching 11 bases. The CDR3 loop spans 16 amino acids. Germline-derived CDR1 and CDR2 are SGHVS and FNYEAQ. The J segment lost 6 bases and the V segment lost 5 bases, leaving 11 bases of the junction unmatched. CDR3 in amino acids: CASSPTRTGGQDGYTF. The CDR3 nucleotides read TGTGCCAGCAGCCCGACCCGGACAGGGGGCCAGGATGGCTACACCTTC.

The chain carries TRBV5-1 and TRBJ2-3; TRBD2 agrees at 7 bases. V lost 5 bases, J lost 5 bases, and 8 bases stayed unmatched. The CDR3 is 14 residues long. Per the germline V gene, CDR1 is SGHRS and CDR2 is YFSETQ. CDR3 loop: CASRGGGEGDTQYF. DNA for the CDR3: TGCGCCAGCAGAGGCGGGGGAGAGGGAGATACGCAGTATTTT.

The V call is TRBV28, the J call TRBJ1-1; D is unclear. The CDR3 has 14 amino acids. Deletions cut 5 bases from V and 1 base from J, with 11 bases between. The germline V gene encodes CDR1 MDHEN and CDR2 SYDVKM. CDR3 residues: CASSALLGNTEAFF. The CDR3 nucleotides are TGTGCCAGCAGTGCTTTACTCGGGAACACTGAAGCTTTCTTT. The complete variable domain, with remaining parts taken from reference TRBV28 and TRBJ1-1, reads DVKVTQSSRYLVKRTGEKVFLECVQDMDHENMFWYRQDPGLGLRLIYFSYDVKMKEKGDIPEGYSVSREKKERFSLILESASTNQTSMYLCASSALLGNTEAFFGQGTRLTVV.

The rearrangement joins TRBV7-7 to TRBJ1-2; 7 nucleotides align to TRBD1. CDR1 is SSHAT and CDR2 is FNYEAQ in the germline V gene (reference sequence). This CDR3 contains 13 residues. Trimming at V came to 6 bases and at J to 7 bases, leaving 8 bases not matched to a gene. CDR3 residues: CASSQTGDAGYTF. The CDR3 DNA reads as TGTGCCAGCAGTCAAACAGGGGATGCTGGCTACACCTTC.

This clone is a singleton in its sample. This chain connects TRBV7-3 to TRBJ2-4; D may be TRBD2 (6 bases). Germline CDR1 and CDR2: SGHTA and FQGTGA. The V and J ends lost 5 bases and 8 bases respectively, with 19 bases between them. This CDR3 comprises 15 residues. The CDR3 sequence is CASSLSGYSQDIQYF. Written as DNA, the CDR3 is TGTGCCAGCAGCCTGAGCGGGTATAGCCAAGACATTCAGTACTTC. The full variable domain, rest sourced from reference TRBV7-3 and TRBJ2-4, is GAGVSQTPSNKVTEKGKYVELRCDPISGHTALYWYRQSLGQGPEFLIYFQGTGAADDSGLPNDRFFAVRPEGSVSTLKIQRTERGDSAVYLCASSLSGYSQDIQYFGAGTRLSVL.

V gene TRBV30 combines with J gene TRBJ2-3, with TRBD2 matching over 8 bases. Trimming removed 3 bases from V and 4 bases from J; junction bases left unmatched: 12. This CDR3 is 16 amino acids long. Germline CDR1 and CDR2: GTSNPN and SVGIG (reference sequence). CDR3 amino acids: CAWSPRGSGGADTQYF. CDR3 sequence (DNA): TGTGCCTGGAGCCCCCGCGGGAGCGGGGGAGCAGATACGCAGTATTTT.

The V call is TRBV6-4, the J call TRBJ2-3; 14 nucleotides match TRBD2. CDR1 is MRHNA, CDR2 SNTAGT, per germline. Trimming cost V 6 bases and J 1 base; bases outside gene matches: 9. The CDR3 has 18 residues. CDR3 bases: TGTGCCAGCAGCCGACTAGCGGGAGGGCCTGGGCGCACAGATACGCAGTATTTT. It translates to CASSRLAGGPGRTDTQYF.

The genes are TRBV28 and TRBJ2-7; D gene unclear. Germline CDR1 MDHEN, CDR2 SYDVKM. CDR3 size: 18 residues. V was cut by 7 bases and J by 7 bases, with 32 bases left in between. CDR3 sequence reads: CASTPYFVAPNYPREQYF. CDR3 DNA sequence: TGTGCCAGCACCCCCTATTTTGTCGCCCCCAATTACCCCCGGGAGCAGTACTTC.

The V call is TRBV7-2, the J call TRBJ2-7; D may be TRBD2 (5 bases). The CDR3 covers 13 residues. The germline CDR1 and CDR2 sequences are SGHTA and FQGNSA. Deletions cut 5 bases from V and 4 bases from J, with 12 bases between. Here the CDR3 reads CASSTDGKYEQYF. The CDR3, as DNA: TGTGCCAGCAGCACGGACGGGAAGTACGAGCAGTACTTC.

This clone has only one observation. The chain has TRBV27 and TRBJ1-1, with D perhaps matching TRBD1 (6 bases). Germline V gene sequence: CDR1 MNHEY, CDR2 SMNVEV (reference sequence). Deletions cut 0 bases from V and 7 bases from J, with 6 bases between. This CDR3 is 12 amino acids long. CDR3 residues: CASSLSGGEAFF. Here the CDR3 DNA reads TGTGCCAGCAGTTTATCAGGGGGTGAAGCTTTCTTT.

The chain carries TRBV4-3 and TRBJ1-3, with D perhaps TRBD1 (5 bases). In germline, CDR1 is LGHNA, CDR2 YSLEER. The CDR3 is 16 amino acids. V lost 3 bases and J 4 bases, leaving 16 bases between the germline ends. The DNA for the CDR3 is TGCGCCAGCAGCCAGGCCCCGGAGGGGTTAGGAAACACCATATATTTT. Protein product: CASSQAPEGLGNTIYF.

The V gene is TRBV27, the J gene TRBJ2-1; 10 bases match TRBD1. The V and J ends lost 6 bases and 7 bases, in that order; junction bases with no gene match: 9. This CDR3 is built from 15 residues. CDR1 is MNHEY and CDR2 is SMNVEV in the germline V gene (reference sequence). The CDR3: CASRVTGGGLNEQFF. DNA of the CDR3: TGTGCCAGCAGGGTGACAGGGGGCGGGTTGAATGAGCAGTTCTTC.

The chain employs TRBV6-6 and TRBJ1-5; D uncertain. Trimming removed 6 bases at V and 4 bases at J, with 13 bases between. The V gene's germline CDR1 is MNHNY and CDR2 SVGAGI (reference sequence). The CDR3 totals 14 residues. CDR3 amino acids: CASSRDAENQPQHF. CDR3 nucleotides: TGTGCCAGCAGCCGAGACGCGGAGAATCAGCCCCAGCATTTT.

This sequence joins TRBV27 and TRBJ1-5; D is possibly TRBD1 (6 bases). Trimming removed 5 bases from V and 0 bases from J, with 8 bases in between. Germline CDR1 MNHEY, CDR2 SMNVEV (reference sequence). The CDR3 extends over 14 amino acids. CDR3 region: CASSRTDSNQPQHF. The CDR3 DNA follows: TGTGCCAGCAGTCGGACAGATAGCAATCAGCCCCAGCATTTT.

This chain uses TRBV18 with TRBJ2-1; TRBD2 might be the D (5 bases). The CDR3 spans 16 residues. V gave up 1 base and J gave up 8 bases, with 18 bases separating them. Germline V gene sequence: CDR1 KGHSH, CDR2 LQKENI. DNA of the CDR3: TGTGCCAGCTCACCACGAGGCTCTATCTCCGGGGATGAGCAGTTCTTC. Its protein is CASSPRGSISGDEQFF.

The chain uses TRBV27 and TRBJ2-7; TRBD2 matches 12 bases. The germline V gene has CDR1 MNHEY and CDR2 SMNVEV (reference sequence). V lost 6 bases and J lost 1; bases outside the gene matches: 10. The CDR3 totals 17 residues. The CDR3 bases are TGTGCCAGCAGCTCTCGGACTAGCGGGACGGAATCCTACGAGCAGTACGTC. As protein: CASSSRTSGTESYEQYV.

The chain links TRBV6-4 to TRBJ2-1, with TRBD2 matching 8 bases. V dropped 2 bases and J dropped 7; count of bases not matched to a gene: 4. Germline V gene lookup returns CDR1 MRHNA and CDR2 SNTAGT. The CDR3 covers 14 residues. The CDR3 here is CASSDGTSGNEQFF. The CDR3 nucleotides read TGTGCCAGCAGTGACGGGACTAGTGGAAATGAGCAGTTCTTC.